The present TCR beta chain was sequenced within a study of T cell repertoires in cytomegalovirus infection (dated by TCRdb to 2018 to 2020). As for the study more broadly: The peptide stimulations were aimed at well-studied HLA-B-restricted epitopes as well as recently identified HLA-C-restricted CMV epitopes, whose presentation resists viral immunomodulation. Donor HLA type was relevant to the analysis, as public TCR beta signatures indicated carriage of CMV infection together with the matching HLA type.

The data were produced on an Illumina HiSeq 1500. TCRdb reprocessing: public reads trimmed at Q25 with fastp, clones called with MiXCR, in-frame beta chains kept. Identical CDR3 protein sequences are pooled into one entry, listed with their most common genes and DNA. The sample table lists 110,000 or so distinct CDR3 sequences, about 33% of them with a count of one. Of the sample, around two fifths falls within the top ten clones. The table lists this clonotype with a few counts. Its binding antigen is unknown. One base away there is no much larger clone; base qualities are not given. The intended sense of this specimen's treatment or condition label: in vitro stimulation with specific CMV peptide epitopes to enrich CMV-specific T cells. The CDR3 covers 15 residues, taking in both the cysteine and the phenylalanine. CDR3 DNA is the only sequence kept; it has 45 bases, read in frame from the first base. At the junction V is shortened by 1 base and J by 2 bases, with 12 bases in between. The germline V gene provides CDR1 SGHVS and CDR2 FNYEAQ.

The investigation overall reported the following: In the ex vivo response, HLA-C-restricted CMV-specific TCR beta clonotypes were dominant, and in two of eight donors the single most frequent clonotype came from this HLA-C-restricted group. In both this cohort and an independent roughly 350-donor cohort, the cumulative frequency of public TCR beta family members distinguished carriers of CMV infection plus the relevant HLA type.

The V and J genes are TRBV7-6 and TRBJ2-7; the D gene cannot be named for sure. The sequence was collected from a human donor in good health (CMV status not recorded). Some clones in this sample may be carry-over from other donors' samples. The starting material was CD8+ T cells from cultured PBMCs, obtained from culture after CMV antigen stimulation. Here the CDR3 is given as CASSLGNYATYEQYF. DNA sequence: TGTGCCAGCAGCTTAGGGAACTACGCCACCTACGAGCAGTACTTC.